A selection of T cell receptor beta chains follows, all from one sample in a study of naive and memory T cell subsets. TCRdb re-derived calls from the 5' RACE reads in MiXCR, one entry per CDR3 protein. Among approximately 58,000 distinct CDR3 sequences listed, approximately 7.2% were seen once. Every receptor here comes from a male donor in good health. Both conserved end residues are part of each CDR3. Each record gives: V gene, J gene, CDR3 protein.

>TRBV20-1|TRBJ1-1
CSAPRTGARNTEAFF
>TRBV5-1|TRBJ2-2
CASSGGLAGGLTGELFF
>TRBV11-2|TRBJ2-5
CASSLEPGLAGVFQETQYF
>TRBV5-3|TRBJ2-7
CARSSGPLRIEQYF
>TRBV6-2/TRBV6-3|TRBJ2-2
CASIKNLGGELFF
>TRBV7-2|TRBJ2-7
CASKIERAAYEQYF
>TRBV27|TRBJ2-7
CASRPTGGLYEQYF
>TRBV12-3/TRBV12-4|TRBJ2-5
CASRRGAGGQETQYF
>TRBV7-2|TRBJ2-3
CASSSQTGRTDTQYF
>TRBV2|TRBJ2-2
CASSEQGAGGELFF